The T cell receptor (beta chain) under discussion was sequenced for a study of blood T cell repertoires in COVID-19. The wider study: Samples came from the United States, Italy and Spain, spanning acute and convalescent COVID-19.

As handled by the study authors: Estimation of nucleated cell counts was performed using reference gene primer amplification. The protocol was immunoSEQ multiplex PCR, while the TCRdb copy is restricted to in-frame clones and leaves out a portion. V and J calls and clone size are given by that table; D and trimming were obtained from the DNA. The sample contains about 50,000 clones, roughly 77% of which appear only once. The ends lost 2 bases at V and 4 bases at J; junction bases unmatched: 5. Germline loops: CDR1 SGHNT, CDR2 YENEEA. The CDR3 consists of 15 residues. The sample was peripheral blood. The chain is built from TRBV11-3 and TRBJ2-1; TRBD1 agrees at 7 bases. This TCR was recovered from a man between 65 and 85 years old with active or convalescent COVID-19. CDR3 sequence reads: CASSLNRDRYNEQFF. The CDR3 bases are TGTGCCAGCAGCTTAAACCGGGACAGATACAATGAGCAGTTCTTC.